This entry is about one T cell receptor (beta chain). As yet, its antigen is unknown. The sample originates from a study of blood T cells in healthy people across ages. CDR3 length: 12 amino acids. Trimming shortened V by 3 bases and J by 2 bases, and 8 bases separated the two germline ends. CDR1 is DFQATT and CDR2 is SNEGSKA in the germline V gene (reference sequence). Whole-study results and caveats: Strong correlation linked observed beta diversity and percent naive T cells. The diversity estimates, figures obtained from one million T cells, were considered underestimates.

PCR was performed a second time for roughly 7 to 12 cycles using a sample-barcoded 5' primer and a J-beta primer mix. TCRdb processed the 5' RACE reads anew with MiXCR; each CDR3 protein has one entry. The repertoire holds some 920,000 distinct CDR3 sequences, with about 53% as singletons. The V call is TRBV20-1, the J call TRBJ2-7; D is unclear. The source is a woman aged 55-69 years in good health. Specimen: blood. The CDR3 here is CSARPGAYEQYF. The CDR3 DNA reads as TGCAGTGCTAGGCCCGGAGCCTACGAGCAGTACTTC.